The 12 T cell receptor beta chains presented below share a single source sample, sequenced in a study of shared clonotypes between healthy human individuals. Here immunoSEQ multiplex PCR was the method, and the copy in TCRdb shows in-frame clones only, minus some. This table holds fewer than 2.5 million clones, 93% found once. Sequenced material: naive CD4+ T cells from PBMCs. As for subset: CD45RA+ positively selected. The receptors shown here come from a man between 18 and 35 years old in good health. Some clones in this sample may be carry-over from other donors' samples.

To note about this clone: Other DNA sequences in the sample encode the same CDR3. The rearrangement links TRBV28 to TRBJ1-1, with D possibly TRBD1 on 5 matching bases. V was trimmed by 2 bases and J by 3 bases, leaving 13 bases between them. The CDR3 is 15 residues long. Germline lookup yields CDR1 MDHEN and CDR2 SYDVKM. The CDR3 nucleotides are TGTGCCAGCAGTTTAGGGGGGGGAGCGGACACTGAAGCTTTCTTT. As protein: CASSLGGGADTEAFF.

The chain uses TRBV18 and TRBJ1-1; D gene uncertain. Trimming removed 4 bases from V and 1 base from J, with 10 bases in between. CDR1 and CDR2 from the germline V gene are KGHSH and LQKENI. This CDR3 comprises 14 residues. The CDR3 protein is CASSQFGSNTEAFF. The CDR3 DNA follows: TGTGCCAGCTCACAATTCGGATCGAACACTGAAGCTTTCTTT.

The chain uses TRBV25-1 and TRBJ2-7; 13 nucleotides agree with TRBD2. The V and J ends lost 3 bases and 3 bases, in that order; junction bases with no gene match: 11. This CDR3 is 18 amino acids long. Germline CDR1 reads MGHDK; CDR2 reads SYGVNS. The CDR3 DNA is TGTGCCAGCAGTGAGCCCCCAGGGACTAGCGGGATATACTACGAGCAGTACTTC. The encoded protein is CASSEPPGTSGIYYEQYF.

J is TRBJ2-2 and V is TRBV11-3; no firm D call. Germline V gene data show CDR1 as SGHNT and CDR2 as YENEEA. The CDR3 totals 15 residues. Trimming pared 3 bases from V and 0 bases from J, leaving 8 bases between. The CDR3 sequence: CASSLVGSNTGELFF. In nucleotides, the CDR3 is TGTGCCAGCAGCTTGGTAGGGTCGAACACCGGGGAGCTGTTTTTT.

The chain joins TRBV19 to TRBJ1-2; D call uncertain. Trimming took 11 bases from V and 2 from J, leaving 12 bases between them. There are 12 residues in the CDR3. CDR1 is LNHDA and CDR2 is SQIVND in the germline V gene (reference sequence). For the CDR3, the DNA is TGTGCCCTTCGCGTAGGCAACTATGGCTACACCTTC. Translation: CALRVGNYGYTF.

The chain recombines TRBV28 with TRBJ2-7; D unclear. The CDR3 length is 14 residues. Germline V lookup: CDR1 MDHEN, CDR2 SYDVKM. The V gene lost 3 bases and the J gene lost 5 bases, with 14 bases spanning the gap. The CDR3 here is CASSLGQLRHEQYF. CDR3 nucleotides: TGTGCCAGCAGTTTGGGCCAGTTACGGCACGAGCAGTACTTC.

The V and J genes are TRBV28 and TRBJ1-2, with D tentatively TRBD1 (5 bases). The germline V gene has CDR1 MDHEN and CDR2 SYDVKM. With 4 bases removed from V and 6 bases from J, the gap between germline ends came to 9 bases. The CDR3 contains 12 residues. In DNA form, the CDR3 reads TGTGCCAGCAGTTCTTGGGGACATGGCTACACCTTC. This sequence encodes CASSSWGHGYTF.

V and J are TRBV5-8 and TRBJ2-3; possibly TRBD1 or TRBD2 for D (5 bases each). The CDR3 runs to 15 residues. Per germline, CDR1 SGHTS and CDR2 YDEGEE. V lost 4 bases and J 2 bases, leaving 14 bases between the germline ends. The CDR3 region is CASSVREGATDTQYF. The CDR3 nucleotides are TGTGCCAGCAGCGTCCGGGAAGGGGCCACAGATACGCAGTATTTT.

The sample holds a few counts of this clone. The rearrangement joins TRBV7-9 to TRBJ1-2; D not certain. The CDR3 loop spans 13 amino acids. V dropped 5 bases and J dropped 4 bases, with 11 bases sitting between them. Germline V gene sequence: CDR1 SEHNR, CDR2 FQNEAQ (reference sequence). CDR3 sequence reads: CASSPPSGYGYTF. In DNA form, the CDR3 reads TGTGCCAGCAGCCCCCCGTCGGGCTATGGCTACACCTTC.

J is TRBJ1-5 and V is TRBV6-1; tentative D call: TRBD1 (5 bases). There are 14 residues in the CDR3. Trimming took off 6 bases at V and 3 bases at J, with 12 bases between the two ends. Germline V gene data show CDR1 as MNHNS and CDR2 as SASEGT. CDR3 bases: TGTGCCAGCAGGCCGCGGGGGACCAATCAGCCCCAGCATTTT. Translated: CASRPRGTNQPQHF.

V is TRBV5-6 and J is TRBJ1-3; 8 nucleotides align to TRBD1. Germline V lookup: CDR1 SGHDT, CDR2 YYEEEE. The CDR3 is 16 residues long. The V gene end was trimmed by 1 base and the J gene end by 2 bases; junction bases not matched to a gene: 5. Here the CDR3 DNA reads TGTGCCAGCAGCTTGCCCGGGACAGGTGCTGGAAACACCATATATTTT. This gives the protein CASSLPGTGAGNTIYF.

The J gene is TRBJ2-1, the V gene TRBV28; TRBD1 agrees at 7 bases. V lost 4 bases, J lost 5 bases, and 8 bases stayed unmatched. Germline CDR1 reads MDHEN; CDR2 reads SYDVKM. The CDR3 is made up of 15 amino acids. In nucleotides, the CDR3 is TGTGCCAGCAGTTCACCGGGACAGCTCAACAATGAGCAGTTCTTC. Protein product: CASSSPGQLNNEQFF.